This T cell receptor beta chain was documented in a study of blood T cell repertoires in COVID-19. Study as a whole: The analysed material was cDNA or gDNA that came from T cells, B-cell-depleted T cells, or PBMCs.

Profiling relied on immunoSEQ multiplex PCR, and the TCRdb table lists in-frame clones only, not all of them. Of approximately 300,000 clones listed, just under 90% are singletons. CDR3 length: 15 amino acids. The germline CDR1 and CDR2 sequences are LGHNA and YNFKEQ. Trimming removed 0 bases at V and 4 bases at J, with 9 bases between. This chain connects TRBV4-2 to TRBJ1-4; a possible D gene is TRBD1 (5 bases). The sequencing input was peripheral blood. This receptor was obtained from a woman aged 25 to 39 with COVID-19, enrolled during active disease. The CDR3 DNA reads TGTGCCAGCAGCCAAGACAGGGCGAATAATGAAAAACTGTTTTTT. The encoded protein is CASSQDRANNEKLFF.